The rows below give T cell receptor beta chains drawn from one sample of a study of beta chain features in type 1 diabetes. Using immunoSEQ multiplex PCR, the repertoire was profiled, and TCRdb retains in-frame clones only, with some absent. The sample includes about 900,000 clones, around a sixth of them seen just once. Sequencing input: naive CD4+ T cells from blood. The receptors stem from a young woman in good health. Both conserved end residues are part of each CDR3. The D gene is left open where the match is weak. For some rows the clone size is stated as once, few or many, or as a class when expanded; others skip it.

cdr3_nt	cdr3_aa	d_call	v_call	j_call	clone_size
TGCAGTGCTATGGGGCAGTACTTC	CSAMGQYF	.	TRBV20-1	TRBJ2-7	.
TGTGCCAGCAGTCCTCACGGACAGGGTAGGTCTCAGCCCCAGCATTTT	CASSPHGQGRSQPQHF	TRBD1	TRBV28	TRBJ1-5	few
TGCGCCAGCAGCTTGTGGCTAGCGCAGGGTAATGAGCAGTTCTTC	CASSLWLAQGNEQFF	.	TRBV5-1	TRBJ2-1	few
TGTGCCAGTAGTATAGTGAGCGGGAGCGGGGAGCTGTTTTTT	CASSIVSGSGELFF	TRBD2	TRBV19	TRBJ2-2	.
TGTGCCAGCAGTTTTACTGTCAAGGGAGATACGCAGTATTTT	CASSFTVKGDTQYF	.	TRBV28	TRBJ2-3	.
TGTGCCAGCTCACCATGGGGAGATCCGGGTATTCAGCCCCAGCATTTT	CASSPWGDPGIQPQHF	.	TRBV18	TRBJ1-5	few
TGTGCCAGCAGTGAATACTTTACAGGGGCCCACACCTACGAGCAGTACTTC	CASSEYFTGAHTYEQYF	TRBD1	TRBV25-1	TRBJ2-7	few
TGTGCCATCAGGGGGGACTTTAGCACAGATACGCAGTATTTT	CAIRGDFSTDTQYF	.	TRBV10-3	TRBJ2-3	.
TGTGCCAGCAGCATTGGGGGACAGGGGGCAAGCGTGAATGGAAACACCATATATTTT	CASSIGGQGASVNGNTIYF	TRBD1	TRBV5-4	TRBJ1-3	.
TGCAGCGTCTACTCCTCTGGAAACACCATATATTTT	CSVYSSGNTIYF	.	TRBV29-1	TRBJ1-3	.
TGCGCCAGCAGCTTAGTACTAGCTTCGACCACCGGGGAGCTGTTTTTT	CASSLVLASTTGELFF	.	TRBV5-1	TRBJ2-2	.
TGTGCCAGCAGGGACAGGGGGTCCACCGGGGAGCTGTTTTTT	CASRDRGSTGELFF	TRBD1	TRBV11-2	TRBJ2-2	.
TGTGCCAGCAGTTGGGCTGGCGGGGCCTCCTACGAGCAGTACTTC	CASSWAGGASYEQYF	.	TRBV28	TRBJ2-7	.
TGTGCCAGCAGCCAAGAGGGCGGGGCATCCGGGGAGCTGTTTTTT	CASSQEGGASGELFF	.	TRBV4-2	TRBJ2-2	.
TGTGCCATCAAGACTAGCGGCACAGATACGCAGTATTTT	CAIKTSGTDTQYF	TRBD2	TRBV10-3	TRBJ2-3	.
TGTGCCAGCAGCTTATCCTTACTTACCACTGAAGCTTTCTTT	CASSLSLLTTEAFF	.	TRBV7-9	TRBJ1-1	few
TGTGCCAGCAGTGAACTAGCGGGTGCCTCGAGCTCCTACAATGAGCAGTTCTTC	CASSELAGASSSYNEQFF	TRBD2	TRBV28	TRBJ2-1	.
TGCAGCGTTTCACGACTAGTCACCTACAATGAGCAGTTCTTC	CSVSRLVTYNEQFF	.	TRBV29-1	TRBJ2-1	.
TGTGCCAGCAGTAGGAACTCCCGGACAGGGGACTCCTACGAGCAGTACTTC	CASSRNSRTGDSYEQYF	TRBD1	TRBV27	TRBJ2-7	.
TGTGCCAGCTCACCACGGGGGGACATTTCCTTTCGGGTAGAGGCTTTCTTT	CASSPRGDISFRVEAFF	.	TRBV18	TRBJ1-1	.
TGTGCCATTGGAACCACTCAGGACTATGGCTACACCTTC	CAIGTTQDYGYTF	.	TRBV10-3	TRBJ1-2	few
TGTGCCAGTAGTATTCGCGGGACAGATAGCAATCAGCCCCAGCATTTT	CASSIRGTDSNQPQHF	TRBD1	TRBV19	TRBJ1-5	few
TGTGCCAGCAGAGGACCGCCCAGGGTATTGTTCGGGGGCCCATTCGAGGCGGGATACTTC	CASRGPPRVLFGGPFEAGYF	.	TRBV2	TRBJ2-5	few
TGTGCCAGCAGTTACTCGGCAGGGGGCGGTCAGCCCCAGCATTTT	CASSYSAGGGQPQHF	TRBD1	TRBV6-5	TRBJ1-5	.
TGTGCCAGCAGCTTAGTACTAGCGGGAGGCGGGGAGCAGTTCTTC	CASSLVLAGGGEQFF	TRBD2	TRBV11-2	TRBJ2-1	.
TGTGCCAGCAGCGTGGGGACTAGCGGTTACAATGAGCAGTTCTTC	CASSVGTSGYNEQFF	TRBD2	TRBV9	TRBJ2-1	few
TGTGCCAGCAGCGTAGGACAGTTGGGGAGCCTCAGGGAGACCCAGTACTTC	CASSVGQLGSLRETQYF	.	TRBV9	TRBJ2-5	.
TGTGCCAGCAGTTACTCGAGGCACGGGGCCAACGTCCTGACTTTC	CASSYSRHGANVLTF	.	TRBV6-5	TRBJ2-6	.
TGTGCCAGCAGCCACCGGGACAGGGAAGGGGAGACCCAGTACTTC	CASSHRDREGETQYF	TRBD1	TRBV14	TRBJ2-5	.
TGTGCCAGCACCTCGGGACAGCGGGGAGGCTACACCTTC	CASTSGQRGGYTF	TRBD1	TRBV6-1	TRBJ1-2	.
TGTGCCAGCAGCCCAATAGCGGGAGTGGGACCCGGCGAGCAGTACTTC	CASSPIAGVGPGEQYF	TRBD2	TRBV7-6	TRBJ2-7	.
TGTGCCACCAGCAGAGATCGAGGGATTCGGAACAACAATGAGCAGTTCTTC	CATSRDRGIRNNNEQFF	.	TRBV15	TRBJ2-1	.
TGTGCCAGCAGCCCTAGGCACGATGGGTACACTGAAGCTTTCTTT	CASSPRHDGYTEAFF	.	TRBV4-2	TRBJ1-1	.
TGCGCCAGCAGCTTTTCGCCAACACTCTCCTACAATGAGCAGTTCTTC	CASSFSPTLSYNEQFF	.	TRBV5-1	TRBJ2-1	few